One and the same sample provided the 32 T cell receptor beta chains below, sequenced in a study of cytomegalovirus exposure and HLA in healthy donors. PCR amplification relied on 60 Vbeta primers (plus 13 Jbeta primers). The repertoire was sequenced with immunoSEQ multiplex PCR; TCRdb's copy has only in-frame clones and lacks some. This table holds about 200,000 clones, 83% found once. The sequencing input was PBMCs. The source is a man aged 40-49 years in good health and CMV-seropositive.

J is TRBJ2-1 and V is TRBV28, with 9 bases identical to TRBD2. Losses at the gene ends were 2 bases for V and 7 bases for J; bases not matched to a gene: 12. Germline values: CDR1 MDHEN, CDR2 SYDVKM. This CDR3 has 17 residues. CDR3 amino acids: CASSLMVEAGGPNEQFF. As DNA, the CDR3 is TGTGCCAGCAGTTTAATGGTCGAGGCGGGAGGGCCGAATGAGCAGTTCTTC.

The chain recombines TRBV19 with TRBJ1-2; D remains unclear. V gave up 3 bases and J gave up 4 bases, with 12 bases separating them. CDR3 length: 14 residues. Germline V gene sequence: CDR1 LNHDA, CDR2 SQIVND (reference sequence). CDR3 residues: CASSILEGVYGYTF. The CDR3 region has the DNA TGTGCCAGTAGTATTCTGGAAGGAGTCTATGGCTACACCTTC. The whole variable domain, filled in from reference TRBV19 and TRBJ1-2, reads DGGITQSPKYLFRKEGQNVTLSCEQNLNHDAMYWYRQDPGQGLRLIYYSQIVNDFQKGDIAEGYSVSREKKESFPLTVTSAQKNPTAFYLCASSILEGVYGYTFGSGTRLTVV.

The rearrangement joins TRBV7-9 to TRBJ2-1; 8 bases match TRBD2. CDR1 SEHNR and CDR2 FQNEAQ come from the germline V gene (reference sequence). V trimming: 5 bases; J trimming: 7 bases; junction bases outside the gene matches: 7. This CDR3 is 14 amino acids long. The CDR3 coding sequence is TGTGCCAGCAGCGAAGAGCGGGAGCAGAATGAGCAGTTCTTC. Translating gives CASSEEREQNEQFF.

V is TRBV4-1 and J is TRBJ2-7, with TRBD1 matching 7 bases. Germline loops: CDR1 MGHRA, CDR2 YSYEKL. With V trimmed by 0 bases and J by 2 bases, 10 bases remained unmatched. The CDR3 consists of 17 residues. The CDR3 DNA sequence: TGCGCCAGCAGCCAAGACGGACAGGCCAGGGGTCCCTACGAGCAGTACTTC. Encoded protein: CASSQDGQARGPYEQYF.

The chain couples TRBV5-6 to TRBJ2-1; 7 bases agree with TRBD2. This CDR3 comprises 18 residues. Unmatched junction bases numbered 16, after V lost 4 bases and J lost 3 bases. Per the germline V gene, CDR1 is SGHDT and CDR2 is YYEEEE. CDR3 sequence (DNA): TGTGCCAGCAGCAACCCCCGCATTCTAGCGGTCAACTACAATGAGCAGTTCTTC. This gives the protein CASSNPRILAVNYNEQFF.

V and J are TRBV7-7 and TRBJ2-1; TRBD2 agrees at 10 bases. The CDR3 length is 15 residues. Trimming removed 4 bases from V and 6 bases from J; junction bases left unmatched: 6. From germline, CDR1 is SSHAT and CDR2 FNYEAQ (reference sequence). DNA of the CDR3: TGTGCCAGCAGCTCAGGAGCGGGAGGGCCCAATGAGCAGTTCTTC. It yields the protein CASSSGAGGPNEQFF.

V usage is TRBV18 and J usage is TRBJ2-3; D gene uncertain. Trimming left V 0 bases short and J 1 base short, with 11 bases between. CDR1 KGHSH and CDR2 LQKENI come from the germline V gene. This CDR3 contains 16 residues. This chain's CDR3 is CASSPPKAGGTDTQYF. CDR3 sequence (DNA): TGTGCCAGCTCACCACCGAAGGCCGGAGGCACAGATACGCAGTATTTT.

The V call is TRBV5-4, the J call TRBJ1-1; TRBD1 might be the D (6 bases). This CDR3 spans 14 amino acids. The V gene lost 4 bases and the J gene lost 1 base, with 11 bases spanning the gap. Per germline, CDR1 SGHNT and CDR2 YYREEE (reference sequence). As DNA, the CDR3 is TGTGCCAGCAGCCCTGGACAGCCGAACACTGAAGCTTTCTTT. Residues: CASSPGQPNTEAFF.

This rearrangement joins TRBV5-1 to TRBJ1-1; D is perhaps TRBD1 (5 bases). CDR3 length equals 15 residues. The germline V gene has CDR1 SGHRS and CDR2 YFSETQ. V was trimmed by 0 bases and J by 6 bases, leaving 15 bases between them. The CDR3 coding sequence is TGCGCCAGCAGCTTGGGGGGGGTCCTTTTAGCTGAAGCTTTCTTT. Protein: CASSLGGVLLAEAFF.

The V call is TRBV7-6, the J call TRBJ1-1; 7 bases are shared with TRBD1. Looked up from germline, CDR1 is SGHVS and CDR2 is FNYEAQ. V trimming: 1 base; J trimming: 3 bases; junction bases outside the gene matches: 11. The CDR3 is 17 amino acids. The CDR3 sequence is CASSLGGRGARYTEAFF. CDR3 coding DNA: TGTGCCAGCAGCTTAGGGGGCAGGGGGGCGCGCTACACTGAAGCTTTCTTT.

This chain joins TRBV7-9 and TRBJ2-7, with D possibly TRBD1 on 5 matching bases. V lost 1 base to trimming and J lost 2 bases, with 9 bases between them. CDR3 length equals 14 residues. Germline V gives CDR1 SEHNR, CDR2 FQNEAQ (reference sequence). The CDR3 sequence is CASSLGRQTYEQYF. The CDR3 DNA follows: TGTGCCAGCAGCTTAGGCAGACAGACCTACGAGCAGTACTTC.

This chain joins TRBV6-5 and TRBJ2-5, with 8 bases aligning to TRBD2. Matching the DNA end better, TRBJ2-7 makes the J call doubtful. The CDR3 sequence is 14 residues long. The V gene's germline CDR1 is MNHEY and CDR2 SVGAGI. In DNA form, the CDR3 reads TGTGCCAGCAGTCCAGTGACTAGCGCCGACGAGCAGTACTTC. Translating it yields CASSPVTSADEQYF.

The V call is TRBV10-3, the J call TRBJ2-2; 12 bases are shared with TRBD2. Looked up from germline, CDR1 is ENHRY and CDR2 is SYGVKD. This CDR3 comprises 17 residues. With 4 bases clipped from V and 4 bases from J, the junction kept 7 bases outside the gene matches. CDR3 DNA sequence: TGTGCCATCAGTGTACTAGCGGGAGGCGTCAGCACCGGGGAGCTGTTTTTT. It yields the protein CAISVLAGGVSTGELFF.

Points on this clone: One end of the junction is discordant with germline, which a read error may explain. The chain joins TRBV6-1 to TRBJ1-5; 8 bases are shared with TRBD1. CDR1 is MNHNS, CDR2 SASEGT, per germline. This CDR3 contains 15 residues. Here the CDR3 reads CASSESDRGKQPQHF. The DNA for the CDR3 is TGTGCCAGCAGTGAATCTGACAGGGGCAAGCAGCCCCAGCATTTT.

This clone came up a few times. The V gene is TRBV5-1, the J gene TRBJ1-3; D is perhaps TRBD1 (6 bases). CDR3 length equals 15 residues. The V end was cut by 3 bases, the J end by 1 base, with 11 bases between. Germline CDR1 and CDR2: SGHRS and YFSETQ. CDR3 region: CASSSVGASGNTIYF. CDR3 coding DNA: TGCGCCAGCAGCTCTGTGGGGGCATCTGGAAACACCATATATTTT.

The V gene is TRBV2, the J gene TRBJ1-4; D gene uncertain. This CDR3 contains 12 residues. The V gene lost 3 bases and the J gene lost 12 bases, with 11 bases spanning the gap. Germline V lookup: CDR1 SNHLY, CDR2 FYNNEI. In nucleotides, the CDR3 is TGTGCCAGCAGTGACAGAGACAAAGAACTGTTTTTT. It yields the protein CASSDRDKELFF.

This chain connects TRBV9 to TRBJ2-3; TRBD2 matches 9 bases. The CDR3 extends over 15 amino acids. In germline, CDR1 is SGDLS, CDR2 YYNGEE. Trimming at V came to 2 bases and at J to 3 bases, leaving 4 bases not matched to a gene. CDR3 sequence (DNA): TGTGCCAGCAGCGTCTTTAGCGGGAGTACAGATACGCAGTATTTT. Its protein is CASSVFSGSTDTQYF.

The gene calls are TRBV12-5 and TRBJ2-1; 9 nucleotides match TRBD1. The junction had 6 bases not matched to a gene; V was cut back by 6 bases and J by 3 bases. Per the germline V gene, CDR1 is LGHNT and CDR2 is FRNRAP. This CDR3 has 15 residues. In DNA, the CDR3 is TGTGCTAGTGGCCTGGGACAGGGCTTCTACAATGAGCAGTTCTTC. Translating it yields CASGLGQGFYNEQFF.

V gene TRBV5-1 combines with J gene TRBJ2-2, with 7 nucleotides matching TRBD1. Losses at the gene ends were 8 bases for V and 7 bases for J; bases not matched to a gene: 14. Germline V CDR1 and CDR2: SGHRS, YFSETQ. CDR3 length: 15 amino acids. CDR3 sequence reads: CASRKQGSGNGELFF. CDR3 DNA sequence: TGCGCCAGTAGAAAACAGGGGAGTGGAAACGGGGAGCTGTTTTTT.

This chain joins TRBV18 and TRBJ1-2, with 7 positions matching TRBD1. Germline V lookup: CDR1 KGHSH, CDR2 LQKENI. With V trimmed by 3 bases and J by 4 bases, 5 bases remained unmatched. This CDR3 has 14 residues. CDR3 sequence (DNA): TGTGCCAGCTCACCTTCCGGGACAGCCTATGGCTACACCTTC. Encoded protein: CASSPSGTAYGYTF.

A word on this clone: This sample includes further DNA sequences coding for the same CDR3. J is TRBJ1-1 and V is TRBV28, with TRBD1 matching over 7 bases. Germline V gene lookup returns CDR1 MDHEN and CDR2 SYDVKM. The CDR3 consists of 14 residues. V gave up 5 bases and J gave up 6 bases; unmatched junction bases: 9. The CDR3 coding sequence is TGTGCCAGCAGTCCCCCGGACAGGAGCCCTGAAGCTTTCTTT. Protein: CASSPPDRSPEAFF.

The chain combines TRBV9 with TRBJ2-7, with D possibly TRBD2 on 7 matching bases. CDR1 and CDR2 (germline): SGDLS, YYNGEE. The CDR3 runs to 17 residues. The V end lost 4 bases, the J end lost 2 bases, and 22 bases lay between the germline ends. The CDR3 region is CASSPRRGGRAAYEQYF. The CDR3 DNA follows: TGTGCCAGCAGCCCGCGAAGGGGGGGGAGGGCGGCCTACGAGCAGTACTTC.

The rearrangement links TRBV9 to TRBJ2-1; 15 bases line up with TRBD2. Germline V CDR1 and CDR2: SGDLS, YYNGEE. Trimming removed 4 bases from V and 5 bases from J; junction bases left unmatched: 10. The CDR3 spans 18 residues. The chain's CDR3 is CASSFQGLAGGKNNEQFF. DNA of the CDR3: TGTGCCAGCAGCTTCCAGGGACTAGCGGGAGGAAAAAACAATGAGCAGTTCTTC.

V gene TRBV19 combines with J gene TRBJ2-1; 11 nucleotides match TRBD1. V lost 3 bases and J lost 4; bases outside the gene matches: 2. Per the germline V gene, CDR1 is LNHDA and CDR2 is SQIVND (reference sequence). The CDR3 totals 15 residues. The CDR3 region is CASSMGTGGYNEQFF. Written as DNA, the CDR3 is TGTGCCAGTAGTATGGGGACAGGGGGGTACAATGAGCAGTTCTTC.

V and J are TRBV2 and TRBJ2-7, with 9 bases matching TRBD2. Germline values: CDR1 SNHLY, CDR2 FYNNEI. The CDR3 contains 17 residues. V lost 5 bases, J lost 0 bases, and 11 bases stayed unmatched. CDR3 amino acids: CASSRVGLAGSSYEQYF. The CDR3, as DNA: TGTGCCAGCAGTCGGGTCGGGCTAGCGGGGAGCTCCTACGAGCAGTACTTC.

The V call is TRBV5-4, the J call TRBJ1-2, with TRBD1 matching 7 bases. CDR1 SGHNT and CDR2 YYREEE come from the germline V gene (reference sequence). Trimming took 4 bases from V and 4 from J; bases not matched to a gene: 19. There are 18 residues in the CDR3. The CDR3 region has the DNA TGTGCCAGCAGCGCCCCCTGGACAGGAGGAGGCTCGGGCTATGGCTACACCTTC. This encodes CASSAPWTGGGSGYGYTF.

J is TRBJ2-3 and V is TRBV6-1; 7 bases match TRBD1. V dropped 5 bases and J dropped 0; count of bases not matched to a gene: 2. Germline V gene lookup returns CDR1 MNHNS and CDR2 SASEGT. The CDR3 contains 14 residues. CDR3 bases: TGTGCCAGCAGTCGACAGGGAAGCACAGATACGCAGTATTTT. Translating it yields CASSRQGSTDTQYF.

The chain has TRBV29-1 and TRBJ2-7; D is unclear. CDR1 and CDR2 from the germline V gene are SQVTM and ANQGSEA. This CDR3 has 16 residues. The V end was cut by 0 bases, the J end by 1 base, with 16 bases between. CDR3 sequence (DNA): TGCAGCGTTGAAGATCGGTCGACAAGTGTTTCCTACGAGCAGTACTTC. Protein product: CSVEDRSTSVSYEQYF.

The CDR3 is CASSYSMLRPGMSQYF. CDR3 in DNA: TGTGCCAGCAGTTACTCGATGTTGCGGCCAGGGATGTCCCAGTACTTC. The chain employs TRBV6-6 and TRBJ2-5, with D perhaps TRBD1 (5 bases). CDR3 length: 16 amino acids. V shed 0 bases and J shed 9 bases, with 20 bases lying between them. The germline V gene has CDR1 MNHNY and CDR2 SVGAGI (reference sequence).

V is TRBV7-9 and J is TRBJ2-2; D uncertain. The CDR3 length is 14 residues. V was clipped by 5 bases and J by 1 base, with 8 bases between them. Per germline, CDR1 SEHNR and CDR2 FQNEAQ (reference sequence). Written as DNA, the CDR3 is TGTGCCAGCAGCCCCGACTGGAACACCGGGGAGCTGTTTTTT. It specifies CASSPDWNTGELFF.

This clone was picked up a small number of times. The chain employs TRBV6-5 and TRBJ1-2, with 9 bases that match TRBD1. The V gene's germline CDR1 is MNHEY and CDR2 SVGAGI. With 2 bases clipped from V and 6 bases from J, the junction kept 7 bases outside the gene matches. This CDR3 has 15 residues. CDR3: CASSYRDRVVNGYTF. As DNA, the CDR3 is TGTGCCAGCAGTTACAGGGACAGGGTCGTAAATGGCTACACCTTC.

The rearrangement uses TRBV7-9 and TRBJ2-2; TRBD1 matches 10 bases. Looked up from germline, CDR1 is SEHNR and CDR2 is FQNEAQ (reference sequence). CDR3 length: 14 residues. Trimming removed 6 bases from V and 4 bases from J; junction bases left unmatched: 2. In nucleotides, the CDR3 is TGTGCCAGCAGTCGGGACAGGGGCACCGGGGAGCTGTTTTTT. As protein: CASSRDRGTGELFF.